The TCR beta chain under discussion was sequenced for a study of PD-L1 blockade in urothelial cancer. Across the whole study: Study patients had been treated with 0 to 3 previous chemotherapy regimens. When blood samples were assessed, the median T cell count was around 140,000.

This clone showed up just once. Method: immunoSEQ multiplex PCR; TCRdb's copy keeps in-frame clones and lacks some. Altogether tens of thousands of clones are present, more than 70% being singletons, with the ten largest covering about an eighth. Noted time point: pretreatment peripheral blood. Germline V CDR1 and CDR2: LNHDA, SQIVND (reference sequence). V was shortened by 5 bases and J by 6 bases, with 10 bases between the two germline ends. There are 12 residues in the CDR3. The clonotype originates from a man aged 60 to 69 with urothelial cancer. This material consisted of PBMCs, taken around atezolizumab (anti-PD-L1) treatment. J is TRBJ1-2 and V is TRBV19, with a possible D match to TRBD1 (6 bases). CDR3 nucleotides: TGTGCCAGTAGTGTCCAGGGGAATGGCTACACCTTC. It yields the protein CASSVQGNGYTF.